This T cell receptor beta chain was sequenced in a study of CD8+CD57+ T cells in acquired aplastic anemia. Turning to the study itself: The sorted CD4+ and CD8+ cells yielded an average approximately 3 ug of DNA. An average of roughly 10 million reads for CD4+ cells was obtained from healthy donors.

Genomic DNA acted as the template from which TCR beta VDJ combination and CDR3 sequence profiling were carried out. A single record per CDR3 protein comes from TCRdb applying MiXCR to the reads. Counted here are hundreds of thousands of distinct CDR3 sequences, roughly 68% occurring once; the ten biggest clones make up more than 3.5%. CDR1 and CDR2 (germline): DFQATT, SNEGSKA (reference sequence). The germline V and J ends were trimmed by 3 bases and 6 bases, with 14 bases remaining between them. This CDR3 region has 13 residues. The sequencing input was sorted CD4+, CD8+, or CD8+CD57+ T cells (not recorded which) from PBMCs. The receptor comes from a human donor in good health, serving as a control. This chain links TRBV20-1 with TRBJ1-1; no clear D gene. The CDR3 nucleotides read TGCAGTGCTAGTAGGGCCGCGGAATCTGAAGCTTTCTTT. Amino acid sequence: CSASRAAESEAFF.